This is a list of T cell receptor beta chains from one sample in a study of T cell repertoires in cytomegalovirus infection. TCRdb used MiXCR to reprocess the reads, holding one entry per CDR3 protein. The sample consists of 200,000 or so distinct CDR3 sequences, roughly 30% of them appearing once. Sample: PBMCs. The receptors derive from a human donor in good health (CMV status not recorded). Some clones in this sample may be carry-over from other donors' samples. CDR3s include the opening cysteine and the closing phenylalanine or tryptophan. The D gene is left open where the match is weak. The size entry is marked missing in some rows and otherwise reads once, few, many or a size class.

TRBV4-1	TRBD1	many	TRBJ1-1	TGCGCCAGCAGCCCCGGACAGGGAAGGGACACTGAAGCTTTCTTT	CASSPGQGRDTEAFF
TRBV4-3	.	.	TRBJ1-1	TGCGCCAGCAGCCAACTAACGGGTGGAGGGTCCACTGAAGCTTTCTTT	CASSQLTGGGSTEAFF
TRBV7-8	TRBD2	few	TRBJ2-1	TGTGCCAGCAGCTTAGCGGCGGGGGGGCGCTACAATGAGCAGTTCTTC	CASSLAAGGRYNEQFF
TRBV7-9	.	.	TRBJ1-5	TGTGCCAGCGCAGCGAGTTCTCCCGACTTCAATCAGCCCCAGCATTTT	CASAASSPDFNQPQHF
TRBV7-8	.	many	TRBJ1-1	TGTGCCAGCAGCTTAAGGGCCGGGACGGAAGCTTTCTTT	CASSLRAGTEAFF
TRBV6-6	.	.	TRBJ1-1	TGTGCCAGCAGTTATCGGCCCCCCCTGGGAACTGAAGCTTTCTTT	CASSYRPPLGTEAFF
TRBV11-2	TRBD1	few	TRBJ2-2	TGTGCCAGCAGCTTTAGAGTCCCGGGACAGGGGTCTAGCACCGGGGAGCTGTTTTTT	CASSFRVPGQGSSTGELFF
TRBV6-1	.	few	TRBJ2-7	TGTGCCAGCCCTCCCCGGGAAGGGAGCTCCTACGAGCAGTACTTC	CASPPREGSSYEQYF
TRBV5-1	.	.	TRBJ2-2	TGCGCCAGCAACGAAAGGACCAACACCGGGGAGCTGTTTTTT	CASNERTNTGELFF
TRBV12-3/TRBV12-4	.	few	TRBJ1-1	TGTGCCAGCAGTCATCCCGCCCTGAACACTGAAGCTTTCTTT	CASSHPALNTEAFF
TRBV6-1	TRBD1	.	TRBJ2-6	TGTGCCAGCAGCTCATATCGGGACAGGGCGTCTGGGGCCAACGTCCTGACTTTC	CASSSYRDRASGANVLTF
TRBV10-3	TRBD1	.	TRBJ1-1	TGTGCCATCAGTGGACAGGGGGCAGAGAACACTGAAGCTTTCTTT	CAISGQGAENTEAFF
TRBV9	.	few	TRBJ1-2	TGTGCCAGCAGCGTAGGGGGAGGTTGGACCTATGGCTACACCTTC	CASSVGGGWTYGYTF
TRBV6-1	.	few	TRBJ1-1	TGTGCCAGCACCCGTCTACAAGGGGTCCCCACTGAAGCTTTCTTT	CASTRLQGVPTEAFF
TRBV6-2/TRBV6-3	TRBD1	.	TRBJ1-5	TGTGCCAGCAGTTCTAACAGGGGCGGCAATCAGCCCCAGCATTTT	CASSSNRGGNQPQHF